This T cell receptor (beta chain) stems from a study of blood T cell repertoires in COVID-19. Study background: The cDNA or gDNA used as material had been derived from T cells, B-cell-depleted T cells, or PBMCs.

The germline V gene has CDR1 SNHLY and CDR2 FYNNEI. The junction had 4 bases not matched to a gene; V was cut back by 4 bases and J by 6 bases. The CDR3 runs to 15 residues. This clone came up once. Original analysis: Estimation of nucleated cell counts was performed using reference gene primer amplification. This table comes from immunoSEQ multiplex PCR, and its TCRdb copy is limited to in-frame clones, with some not included. From that table come the V and J calls and clone size; the DNA was used to work out D and trimming. This table has about 290,000 clones, about 89% appearing once. Source material: peripheral blood. This sequence originates from a man aged 35 to 55 with acute or convalescent COVID-19. The chain recombines TRBV2 with TRBJ2-3; TRBD2 agrees at 13 bases. CDR3 region: CASSGTSGGGDTQYF. CDR3 DNA: TGTGCCAGCAGTGGGACTAGCGGGGGAGGGGATACGCAGTATTTT.